These 26 T cell receptor beta chains were sequenced from one sample in a study of blood T cell repertoires in COVID-19. Measured with immunoSEQ multiplex PCR; TCRdb has only the in-frame clones, and not every one. The sample holds around 700,000 clones; approximately 90% are singletons and the top ten take approximately 0.3%. The sample comprised peripheral blood. The receptors originated from a woman under 30 with acute or convalescent COVID-19.

This chain connects TRBV19 to TRBJ2-5; 9 nucleotides agree with TRBD1. Trimming cost V 4 bases and J 5 bases; bases outside gene matches: 14. CDR1 and CDR2 from the germline V gene are LNHDA and SQIVND (reference sequence). The CDR3 loop spans 17 amino acids. CDR3 coding DNA: TGTGCCAGTAGTAGGGACAGGGTACGATCTAAACTGGAGACCCAGTACTTC. Its protein is CASSRDRVRSKLETQYF. The entire variable domain, with the rest obtained from reference TRBV19 and TRBJ2-5, is as follows: DGGITQSPKYLFRKEGQNVTLSCEQNLNHDAMYWYRQDPGQGLRLIYYSQIVNDFQKGDIAEGYSVSREKKESFPLTVTSAQKNPTAFYLCASSRDRVRSKLETQYFGPGTRLLVL.

The rearrangement joins TRBV6-6 to TRBJ1-3; perhaps TRBD1 as D (5 bases). The CDR3 runs 16 residues. CDR1 MNHNY and CDR2 SVGAGI come from the germline V gene (reference sequence). Trimming cost V 8 bases and J 0 bases, with 17 bases left between them. CDR3 nucleotides: TGTGCCAGCGGGGGGGAAGTTACCTTCTCTGGAAACACCATATATTTT. Translation: CASGGEVTFSGNTIYF.

The CDR3 DNA reads TGCGCCAGCAGCCAACCTGGACTAGCGGGCACCAAGGAGCAGTTCTTC. The encoded protein is CASSQPGLAGTKEQFF. The chain is built from TRBV4-1 and TRBJ2-1; 11 positions agree with TRBD2. CDR3 length: 16 residues. After removal of 2 bases from V and 10 bases from J, the junction contained 10 bases not matched to a gene. The germline V gene encodes CDR1 MGHRA and CDR2 YSYEKL.

Remarks on this clone: The same CDR3 arises from other DNA sequences in this sample as well. V usage is TRBV5-1 and J usage is TRBJ1-1; D is unresolved. V was pared by 1 base and J by 4 bases, with 5 bases between. This CDR3 comprises 12 residues. Germline V gene data show CDR1 as SGHRS and CDR2 as YFSETQ. CDR3 DNA: TGCGCCAGCAGCTTGCCGAGCACTGAAGCTTTCTTT. This sequence encodes CASSLPSTEAFF.

The rearrangement links TRBV5-1 to TRBJ2-3, with TRBD2 matching over 8 bases. V dropped 0 bases and J dropped 4; count of bases not matched to a gene: 7. Germline CDR1 is SGHRS and CDR2 is YFSETQ. CDR3 length equals 16 residues. CDR3 nucleotides: TGCGCCAGCAGCTTGGTCCCTAGCGGGTCCTCAGATACGCAGTATTTT. This codes for CASSLVPSGSSDTQYF. Looking up the rest from reference TRBV5-1 and TRBJ2-3 gives the full variable domain: KAGVTQTPRYLIKTRGQQVTLSCSPISGHRSVSWYQQTPGQGLQFLFEYFSETQRNKGNFPGRFSGRQFSNSRSEMNVSTLELGDSALYLCASSLVPSGSSDTQYFGPGTRLTVL.

The V gene is TRBV14, the J gene TRBJ1-2; D unresolved. CDR1 is SGHDN, CDR2 FVKESK, per germline. This CDR3 is 13 amino acids long. The germline V and J ends were trimmed by 1 base and 4 bases, with 7 bases remaining between them. CDR3 coding DNA: TGTGCCAGCAGCCAAGCGGTTGGCTATGGCTACACCTTC. It specifies CASSQAVGYGYTF.

The chain recombines TRBV2 with TRBJ1-2; 7 bases line up with TRBD1. The CDR3 is made up of 17 amino acids. Germline lookup yields CDR1 SNHLY and CDR2 FYNNEI. V gave up 5 bases and J gave up 0 bases; unmatched junction bases: 12. The CDR3: CASSSPRQGITNYGYTF. In nucleotides, the CDR3 is TGTGCCAGCAGTTCACCTAGACAGGGAATAACTAACTATGGCTACACCTTC.

This sequence joins TRBV5-6 and TRBJ2-7, with D unclear. Looked up from germline, CDR1 is SGHDT and CDR2 is YYEEEE. The CDR3 runs to 13 residues. V lost 0 bases and J lost 0, with 4 bases in between. The CDR3 DNA reads as TGTGCCAGCAGCTTGGCAGTCTCCTACGAGCAGTACTTC. Protein product: CASSLAVSYEQYF.

The chain couples TRBV5-1 to TRBJ1-2; tentatively, D is TRBD1 (6 bases). There are 13 residues in the CDR3. Germline CDR1 and CDR2: SGHRS and YFSETQ. With 4 bases removed from V and 6 bases from J, the gap between germline ends came to 13 bases. The DNA for the CDR3 is TGCGCCAGCAGCGGACGGGGGGCGAATGGCTACACCTTC. Its translation is CASSGRGANGYTF.

The chain combines TRBV7-2 with TRBJ2-2; a possible D gene is TRBD1 (6 bases). This CDR3 spans 18 amino acids. The V and J ends lost 5 bases and 2 bases respectively, with 21 bases between them. CDR1 and CDR2 from the germline V gene are SGHTA and FQGNSA. Written as DNA, the CDR3 is TGTGCCAGCAGCCCAACAGGGCTAAGGGTCCTAAACACCGGGGAGCTGTTTTTT. This codes for CASSPTGLRVLNTGELFF.

This chain links TRBV15 with TRBJ1-4; D gene unclear. CDR3 length: 16 amino acids. Trimming pared 2 bases from V and 4 bases from J, leaving 14 bases between. CDR1 is LNHNV, CDR2 YYDKDF, per germline (reference sequence). CDR3 amino acids: CATSRTSREYNEKLFF. DNA for the CDR3: TGTGCCACCAGCAGAACGTCGAGGGAATATAATGAAAAACTGTTTTTT.

CDR3 DNA sequence: TGCGCCAGCAGCCAACGAGACAGGGGGTACTACGAGCAGTACTTC. This translates into CASSQRDRGYYEQYF. The chain joins TRBV4-3 to TRBJ2-7; 9 bases map to TRBD1. The germline V gene encodes CDR1 LGHNA and CDR2 YSLEER. V shed 2 bases and J 3 bases; nucleotides not matched to a gene: 5. The length of the CDR3 is 15 residues.

V and J are TRBV7-6 and TRBJ2-3; possible D gene TRBD2, 6 bases. Germline-derived CDR1 and CDR2 are SGHVS and FNYEAQ. The CDR3 covers 17 residues. V shed 1 base and J shed 2 bases, with 16 bases lying between them. CDR3 residues: CASSLETGDPHTDTQYF. The CDR3 DNA is TGTGCCAGCAGCTTAGAGACGGGGGACCCTCACACAGATACGCAGTATTTT.

As regards this clone: One end of the junction fails to match germline, which may point to a read error. The chain is built from TRBV4-1 and TRBJ1-1; TRBD1 matches at 7 bases. There are 16 residues in the CDR3. Germline V gene lookup returns CDR1 MGHRA and CDR2 YSYEKL. The CDR3 nucleotides are TGCGCCAGCAGACGAACAGGGGAATGGGAGAACTCTGAAGCTTTCTTT. Translation: CASRRTGEWENSEAFF.

The chain joins TRBV5-1 to TRBJ2-3, with a tentative D call TRBD2 (7 bases). The CDR3 has 16 residues. Trimming stripped 0 bases from V and 0 bases from J, with 11 bases between. CDR1 is SGHRS and CDR2 is YFSETQ in the germline V gene. CDR3 sequence reads: CASSLGAGASTDTQYF. The CDR3 nucleotides are TGCGCCAGCAGCTTGGGTGCGGGGGCGAGCACAGATACGCAGTATTTT.

CDR3 nucleotide sequence: TGTGCCAGCAGCCCGGGACAGAAGAACACTGAAGCTTTCTTT. Its protein is CASSPGQKNTEAFF. The genes are TRBV7-6 and TRBJ1-1, with 7 bases aligning to TRBD1. The CDR3 consists of 14 residues. Germline trimming cut 5 bases from V and 1 base from J; bases unmatched to any gene: 4. Germline values: CDR1 SGHVS, CDR2 FNYEAQ. Drawing the rest from reference TRBV7-6 and TRBJ1-1, the complete variable domain is GAGVSQSPRYKVTKRGQDVALRCDPISGHVSLYWYRQALGQGPEFLTYFNYEAQQDKSGLPNDRFSAERPEGSISTLTIQRTEQRDSAMYRCASSPGQKNTEAFFGQGTRLTVV.

V and J are TRBV9 and TRBJ1-5, with D perhaps matching TRBD1 (6 bases). Trimming left V 0 bases short and J 7 bases short, with 20 bases between. Per the germline V gene, CDR1 is SGDLS and CDR2 is YYNGEE. This CDR3 spans 17 amino acids. The CDR3 nucleotides are TGTGCCAGCAGCGTAGGACCCGGGGGGACCCAGGGGCAGCCCCAGCATTTT. This encodes CASSVGPGGTQGQPQHF.

This chain connects TRBV4-3 to TRBJ1-2; D perhaps matches TRBD1 (6 bases). Trimming pared 0 bases from V and 3 bases from J, leaving 11 bases between. CDR1 LGHNA and CDR2 YSLEER come from the germline V gene. The CDR3 is 15 amino acids. DNA for the CDR3: TGCGCCAGCAGCCAAGACCAGGGGTGGGACTATGGCTACACCTTC. Translated, it gives CASSQDQGWDYGYTF.

This sequence joins TRBV5-1 and TRBJ1-1; tentatively, D is TRBD1 (5 bases). The germline CDR1 and CDR2 sequences are SGHRS and YFSETQ. The V end lost 6 bases, the J end lost 3 bases, and 9 bases lay between the germline ends. This CDR3 spans 12 amino acids. Here the CDR3 DNA reads TGCGCCAGCAAGACAGCCGACACTGAAGCTTTCTTT. Amino acids: CASKTADTEAFF.

Concerning this clone: Other DNA sequences in this specimen translate into the identical CDR3. The V call is TRBV9, the J call TRBJ2-1, with TRBD2 identical over 7 bases. Germline-derived CDR1 and CDR2 are SGDLS and YYNGEE. V was clipped by 5 bases and J by 5 bases; unmatched bases: 10. The CDR3 has 15 amino acids. CDR3 residues: CASSVDGLADNEQFF. CDR3 in DNA: TGTGCCAGCAGTGTCGACGGTCTAGCGGACAATGAGCAGTTCTTC. The full variable domain, rest sourced from reference TRBV9 and TRBJ2-1, is DSGVTQTPKHLITATGQRVTLRCSPRSGDLSVYWYQQSLDQGLQFLIQYYNGEERAKGNILERFSAQQFPDLHSELNLSSLELGDSALYFCASSVDGLADNEQFFGPGTRLTVL.

The rearrangement joins TRBV7-2 to TRBJ2-3; D is unclear. This CDR3 region has 12 residues. V lost 6 bases to trimming and J lost 6 bases, with 10 bases between them. Germline CDR1 reads SGHTA; CDR2 reads FQGNSA. The CDR3: CASSRPRDTQYF. CDR3 bases: TGTGCCAGCAGTCGACCGAGGGATACGCAGTATTTT. Complete variable domain (other parts from reference TRBV7-2 and TRBJ2-3): GAGVSQSPSNKVTEKGKDVELRCDPISGHTALYWYRQSLGQGLEFLIYFQGNSAPDKSGLPSDRFSAERTGGSVSTLTIQRTQQEDSAVYLCASSRPRDTQYFGPGTRLTVL.

J is TRBJ2-4 and V is TRBV4-1; D gene ambiguous. Germline V gives CDR1 MGHRA, CDR2 YSYEKL. This CDR3 is 12 amino acids long. Trimming took off 7 bases at V and 9 bases at J, with 13 bases between the two ends. The CDR3 protein is CASKGESGIQYF. As DNA, the CDR3 is TGCGCCAGCAAAGGTGAATCGGGCATTCAGTACTTC.

The CDR3 protein is CASSLVRTAGTDTQYF. The DNA for the CDR3 is TGTGCCAGCAGCTTGGTCCGGACAGCGGGCACAGATACGCAGTATTTT. The chain is built from TRBV5-6 and TRBJ2-3, with a possible D match to TRBD1 (6 bases). Trimming took off 0 bases at V and 1 base at J, with 12 bases between the two ends. CDR3 length equals 16 residues. CDR1 is SGHDT, CDR2 YYEEEE, per germline. The whole variable domain, filled in from reference TRBV5-6 and TRBJ2-3, reads DAGVTQSPTHLIKTRGQQVTLRCSPKSGHDTVSWYQQALGQGPQFIFQYYEEEERQRGNFPDRFSGHQFPNYSSELNVNALLLGDSALYLCASSLVRTAGTDTQYFGPGTRLTVL.

The chain carries TRBV11-1 and TRBJ2-7; TRBD2 agrees at 9 bases. CDR3 length equals 15 residues. Trimming cost V 5 bases and J 5 bases; bases outside gene matches: 10. CDR1 and CDR2 (germline): SGHAT, FQDESV (reference sequence). The CDR3 sequence: CASSPPSGVPHEQYF. As DNA, the CDR3 is TGTGCCAGCAGCCCTCCTAGCGGGGTACCCCACGAGCAGTACTTC. The whole variable domain, remainder taken from reference TRBV11-1 and TRBJ2-7, is EAEVAQSPRYKITEKSQAVAFWCDPISGHATLYWYRQILGQGPELLVQFQDESVVDDSQLPKDRFSAERLKGVDSTLKIQPAELGDSAMYLCASSPPSGVPHEQYFGPGTRLTVT.

V gene TRBV5-1 combines with J gene TRBJ2-3, with 10 bases identical to TRBD2. Germline trimming cut 4 bases from V and 0 bases from J; bases unmatched to any gene: 5. The CDR3 contains 16 residues. The germline V gene encodes CDR1 SGHRS and CDR2 YFSETQ. The chain's CDR3 is CASSPGTSVSTDTQYF. The CDR3 bases are TGCGCCAGCAGCCCCGGGACTAGCGTGAGCACAGATACGCAGTATTTT.

The V gene is TRBV4-1, the J gene TRBJ1-3; 7 bases line up with TRBD1. CDR3 size: 16 residues. Germline lookup yields CDR1 MGHRA and CDR2 YSYEKL. V shed 3 bases, J shed 2 bases, and the junction held 7 bases outside the gene matches. CDR3 protein: CASSQSLTGAGNTIYF. As DNA, the CDR3 is TGCGCCAGCAGCCAGTCTCTCACAGGGGCTGGAAACACCATATATTTT.